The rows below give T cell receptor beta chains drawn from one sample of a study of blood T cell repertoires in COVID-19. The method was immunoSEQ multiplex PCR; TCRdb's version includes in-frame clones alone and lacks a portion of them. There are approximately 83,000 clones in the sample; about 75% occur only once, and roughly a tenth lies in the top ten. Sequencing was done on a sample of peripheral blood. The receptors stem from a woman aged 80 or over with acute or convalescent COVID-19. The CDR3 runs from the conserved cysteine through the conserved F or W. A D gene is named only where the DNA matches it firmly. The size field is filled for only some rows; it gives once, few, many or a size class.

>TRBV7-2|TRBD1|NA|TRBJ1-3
CASSLVQGASGNTIYF
TGTGCCAGCAGCTTAGTTCAGGGGGCCTCTGGAAACACCATATATTTT
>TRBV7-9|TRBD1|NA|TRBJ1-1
CASSSGQATEAFF
TGTGCCAGCAGCTCGGGACAGGCCACTGAAGCTTTCTTT
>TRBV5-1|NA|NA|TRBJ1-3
CASSSDNSGNTIYF
TGCGCCAGCAGCTCGGACAACTCTGGAAACACCATATATTTT
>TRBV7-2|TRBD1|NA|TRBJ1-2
CASRPQGGNYGYTF
TGTGCCAGCAGGCCTCAGGGGGGCAACTATGGCTACACCTTC
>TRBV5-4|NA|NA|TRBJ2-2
CASTNGGSLNTGELFF
TGTGCCAGCACCAACGGAGGGAGTTTGAACACCGGGGAGCTGTTTTTT
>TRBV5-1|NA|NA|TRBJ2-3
CASSLGRGTDTQYF
TGCGCCAGCAGCTTGGGACGAGGGACAGATACGCAGTATTTT
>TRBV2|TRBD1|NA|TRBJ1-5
CASSLTGVGGQPQHF
TGTGCCAGCAGTCTGACAGGGGTAGGGGGTCAGCCCCAGCATTTT
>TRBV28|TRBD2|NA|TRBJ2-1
CASSLLGLAGVGNEQFF
TGTGCCAGCAGTTTATTGGGGCTAGCGGGAGTTGGGAATGAGCAGTTCTTC
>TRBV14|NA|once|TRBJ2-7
CASSPRLTEQYF
TGTGCCAGCAGCCCGCGACTAACCGAGCAGTACTTC
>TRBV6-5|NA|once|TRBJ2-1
CASSYSAGTRMFF
TGTGCCAGCAGTTACTCCGCCGGGACTCGAATGTTCTTC
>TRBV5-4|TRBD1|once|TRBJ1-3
CASSLQQGGGNTIYF
TGTGCCAGCAGCTTACAGCAGGGGGGAGGAAACACCATATATTTT